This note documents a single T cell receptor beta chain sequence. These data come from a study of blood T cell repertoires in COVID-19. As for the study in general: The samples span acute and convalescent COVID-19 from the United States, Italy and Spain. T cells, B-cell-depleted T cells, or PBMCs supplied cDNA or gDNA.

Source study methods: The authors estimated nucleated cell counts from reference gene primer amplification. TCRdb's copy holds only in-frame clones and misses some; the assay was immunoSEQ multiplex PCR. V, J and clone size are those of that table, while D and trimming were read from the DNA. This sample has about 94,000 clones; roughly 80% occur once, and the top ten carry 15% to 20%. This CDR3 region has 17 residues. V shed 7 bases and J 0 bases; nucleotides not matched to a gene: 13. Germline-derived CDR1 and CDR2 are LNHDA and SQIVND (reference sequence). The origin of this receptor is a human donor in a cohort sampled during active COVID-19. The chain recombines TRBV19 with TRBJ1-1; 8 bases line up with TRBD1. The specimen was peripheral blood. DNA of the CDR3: TGTGCCAGTACCACAGGGGGGATTCTAATGATGAACACTGAAGCTTTCTTT. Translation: CASTTGGILMMNTEAFF. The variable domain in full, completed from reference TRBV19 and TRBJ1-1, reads DGGITQSPKYLFRKEGQNVTLSCEQNLNHDAMYWYRQDPGQGLRLIYYSQIVNDFQKGDIAEGYSVSREKKESFPLTVTSAQKNPTAFYLCASTTGGILMMNTEAFFGQGTRLTVV.